This entry lists 26 T cell receptor beta chains sequenced from one sample in a study of blood T cell repertoires in COVID-19. Clones were sequenced by immunoSEQ multiplex PCR, and TCRdb holds only the in-frame ones, with some missing. The sample yields about 250,000 clones, roughly 83% seen once. Material: peripheral blood. Receptors were obtained from a woman aged 80 or over with COVID-19, enrolled during active disease.

The chain uses TRBV19 and TRBJ1-1, with D maybe TRBD1 (5 bases). V dropped 3 bases and J dropped 5 bases, with 13 bases sitting between them. Per germline, CDR1 LNHDA and CDR2 SQIVND (reference sequence). This CDR3 spans 14 amino acids. CDR3 nucleotides: TGTGCCAGTAGTATCGGGGGTTTGGCGACTGAAGCTTTCTTT. Amino acid sequence: CASSIGGLATEAFF.

The chain joins TRBV3-1 (or the pseudogene TRBV3-2) to TRBJ2-6; 10 bases match TRBD1. CDR1 is LGHDT, CDR2 YNNKEL, per germline (reference sequence). After removal of 2 bases from V and 4 bases from J, the junction contained 11 bases not matched to a gene. The CDR3 is made up of 19 amino acids. CDR3 region: CASSQQGGQGVSGANVLTF. CDR3 coding DNA: TGTGCCAGCAGCCAACAAGGTGGACAGGGGGTATCAGGGGCCAACGTCCTGACTTTC.

The rearrangement uses TRBV6-4 and TRBJ1-5; tentatively, D is TRBD1 (6 bases). The CDR3 consists of 15 residues. CDR1 is MRHNA, CDR2 SNTAGT, per germline. V shed 6 bases and J shed 0 bases, with 12 bases lying between them. This CDR3 reads CASRKDSYSNQPQHF. Written as DNA, the CDR3 is TGTGCCAGCAGGAAGGACAGCTATAGCAATCAGCCCCAGCATTTT.

The CDR3 DNA reads as TGCGCCAGCAGCTTAGGGGACAGGGCGACAGATACGCAGTATTTT. Translation: CASSLGDRATDTQYF. The chain links TRBV5-1 to TRBJ2-3, with 9 nucleotides matching TRBD1. The germline V gene has CDR1 SGHRS and CDR2 YFSETQ. The ends lost 2 bases at V and 3 bases at J; junction bases unmatched: 4. The CDR3 contains 15 residues.

As DNA, the CDR3 is TGTGCCAGCAGCTTTAGAGGGAGGGATGGCAATGAGCAGTTCTTC. This encodes CASSFRGRDGNEQFF. The chain couples TRBV7-2 to TRBJ2-1, with 7 positions matching TRBD2. The CDR3 covers 15 residues. Germline V CDR1 and CDR2: SGHTA, FQGNSA. V gave up 3 bases and J gave up 6 bases; unmatched junction bases: 8.

This clone was recorded only once. A read error may account for a junction end that differs from germline. J is TRBJ2-1 and V is TRBV19; a weak D match, TRBD1 (6 bases). The CDR3 sequence is 12 residues long. Germline-derived CDR1 and CDR2 are LNHDA and SQIVND (reference sequence). CDR3 in DNA: TGTGCCAGTAGCCCCATTAACAGGGTAAGCGTCTTC. Translated: CASSPINRVSVF.

The chain is built from TRBV6-5 and TRBJ2-1; 10 nucleotides line up with TRBD1. The CDR3 runs to 14 residues. Unmatched junction bases numbered 12, after V lost 10 bases and J lost 9 bases. Germline loops: CDR1 MNHEY, CDR2 SVGAGI. The DNA of the CDR3 is TGTGCCACCCAACTATCCGGGACAGGGGCTGAGCAGTTCTTC. Its protein is CATQLSGTGAEQFF.

The chain recombines TRBV7-9 with TRBJ1-1; maybe TRBD1 (5 bases). This CDR3 has 14 residues. The V gene lost 5 bases and the J gene lost 5 bases, with 15 bases spanning the gap. CDR1 is SEHNR and CDR2 is FQNEAQ in the germline V gene (reference sequence). The CDR3 DNA follows: TGTGCCAGCAGCGGTAGTACGGGGGGAACTGAAGCTTTCTTT. Its translation: CASSGSTGGTEAFF. Complete variable domain (other parts from reference TRBV7-9 and TRBJ1-1): DTGVSQNPRHKITKRGQNVTFRCDPISEHNRLYWYRQTLGQGPEFLTYFQNEAQLEKSRLLSDRFSAERPKGSFSTLEIQRTEQGDSAMYLCASSGSTGGTEAFFGQGTRLTVV.

This chain connects TRBV28 to TRBJ1-2, with TRBD1 as a possible D gene (5 bases). From germline, CDR1 is MDHEN and CDR2 SYDVKM. This CDR3 has 16 amino acids. V lost 4 bases and J lost 1, with 16 bases in between. The CDR3 spells CASSSLDRRGNYGYTF. The CDR3 DNA reads as TGTGCCAGCAGTTCCCTGGACCGGAGGGGTAACTATGGCTACACCTTC.

V gene TRBV7-8 combines with J gene TRBJ1-6, with D maybe TRBD1 (5 bases). There are 15 residues in the CDR3. Trimming shortened V by 5 bases and J by 6 bases, and 14 bases separated the two germline ends. Germline V gives CDR1 SGHVS, CDR2 FQNEAQ. The CDR3 DNA is TGTGCCAGCAGCCCCTCAGGGCCTTCTAATTCACCCCTCCACTTT. It encodes CASSPSGPSNSPLHF.

The chain employs TRBV6-1 and TRBJ1-5; D uncertain. The ends were cut back, 2 bases at V and 4 bases at J, with 9 bases in the middle. The CDR3 consists of 14 residues. Germline V gene lookup returns CDR1 MNHNS and CDR2 SASEGT. This CDR3 reads CASSESPGNQPQHF. DNA of the CDR3: TGTGCCAGCAGTGAATCGCCGGGGAATCAGCCCCAGCATTTT.

This clone was seen more than once but under ten times. This chain uses TRBV5-1 with TRBJ1-2; 8 bases align to TRBD1. The CDR3 totals 15 residues. V shed 3 bases and J 4 bases; nucleotides not matched to a gene: 8. Germline V gene sequence: CDR1 SGHRS, CDR2 YFSETQ. CDR3 residues: CASSSDRAGGYGYTF. The CDR3, as DNA: TGCGCCAGCAGCTCGGACAGGGCTGGTGGCTATGGCTACACCTTC.

This chain connects TRBV18 to TRBJ2-5, with D perhaps TRBD2 (7 bases). This CDR3 region has 13 residues. Looked up from germline, CDR1 is KGHSH and CDR2 is LQKENI. Trimming removed 9 bases at V and 5 bases at J, with 16 bases between. The DNA for the CDR3 is TGTGCCAGTCTCGGGGGGCCAGTGGAGACCCAGTACTTC. This sequence encodes CASLGGPVETQYF.

The V call is TRBV19, the J call TRBJ1-5, with 8 bases that match TRBD1. The V and J ends lost 4 bases and 2 bases, in that order; junction bases with no gene match: 7. The CDR3 runs 16 residues. Germline lookup yields CDR1 LNHDA and CDR2 SQIVND (reference sequence). The CDR3 sequence is CASSRTLQGGNQPQHF. The CDR3 DNA reads as TGTGCCAGTAGTAGGACTCTACAGGGGGGCAATCAGCCCCAGCATTTT. The full variable domain, its missing parts supplied by reference TRBV19 and TRBJ1-5, is DGGITQSPKYLFRKEGQNVTLSCEQNLNHDAMYWYRQDPGQGLRLIYYSQIVNDFQKGDIAEGYSVSREKKESFPLTVTSAQKNPTAFYLCASSRTLQGGNQPQHFGDGTRLSIL.

In its sample, this clone was seen once. The chain carries TRBV7-2 and TRBJ2-4; D unclear. CDR3 size: 18 residues. Germline CDR1 is SGHTA and CDR2 is FQGNSA. V was clipped by 5 bases and J by 0 bases, with 20 bases between them. The CDR3 coding sequence is TGTGCCAGCAGCGCACGTGGTGCCGGTTCTATAGCCAAAAACATTCAGTACTTC. Protein sequence: CASSARGAGSIAKNIQYF.

The chain is built from TRBV2 and TRBJ2-1; TRBD2 aligns across 12 bases. The CDR3 has 15 amino acids. Germline V CDR1 and CDR2: SNHLY, FYNNEI. V shed 7 bases, J shed 10 bases, and the junction held 11 bases outside the gene matches. CDR3 region: CASKTGTSGGNEQFF. CDR3 DNA sequence: TGTGCCAGCAAAACCGGTACTAGCGGGGGGAACGAGCAGTTCTTC.

The chain recombines TRBV5-1 with TRBJ1-1, with TRBD1 identical over 9 bases. The germline V gene has CDR1 SGHRS and CDR2 YFSETQ. V shed 5 bases, J shed 3 bases, and the junction held 8 bases outside the gene matches. The CDR3 contains 15 residues. The CDR3, as DNA: TGCGCCAGCAGTACAGGGGGCGCGGGAGACACTGAAGCTTTCTTT. This gives the protein CASSTGGAGDTEAFF. The full variable domain, its missing parts supplied by reference TRBV5-1 and TRBJ1-1, is KAGVTQTPRYLIKTRGQQVTLSCSPISGHRSVSWYQQTPGQGLQFLFEYFSETQRNKGNFPGRFSGRQFSNSRSEMNVSTLELGDSALYLCASSTGGAGDTEAFFGQGTRLTVV.

The chain links TRBV28 to TRBJ1-3, with D hard to call. This CDR3 contains 12 residues. Trimming cost V 8 bases and J 2 bases, with 7 bases left between them. From germline, CDR1 is MDHEN and CDR2 SYDVKM. CDR3 region: CASRGPGNTIYF. The CDR3 DNA sequence: TGTGCCAGCCGAGGGCCTGGAAACACCATATATTTT.

The rearrangement links TRBV3-1 (or the pseudogene TRBV3-2) to TRBJ1-5; 7 bases map to TRBD1. From germline, CDR1 is LGHDT and CDR2 YNNKEL (reference sequence). The junction had 1 base not matched to a gene; V was cut back by 4 bases and J by 1 base. The CDR3 consists of 14 residues. CDR3 DNA: TGTGCCAGCAGCCTGACAGGGAGCAATCAGCCCCAGCATTTT. Its protein product is CASSLTGSNQPQHF.

This chain joins TRBV28 and TRBJ1-1; 8 bases are a match to TRBD1. Germline CDR1 is MDHEN and CDR2 is SYDVKM. J lost 5 bases, V lost 5 bases, and 10 bases had no gene match. The CDR3 loop spans 15 amino acids. CDR3 nucleotides: TGTGCCAGCAGTCAATCCGGACAGGGAGCGACTGAAGCTTTCTTT. This sequence encodes CASSQSGQGATEAFF.

The chain recombines TRBV5-1 with TRBJ1-5; 11 nucleotides align to TRBD1. V was clipped by 4 bases and J by 7 bases; unmatched bases: 7. Germline V CDR1 and CDR2: SGHRS, YFSETQ. CDR3 size: 15 residues. The CDR3 DNA reads as TGCGCCAGCAGCGAAGGGACAGGGGGTGGCCAGCCCCAGCATTTT. Protein product: CASSEGTGGGQPQHF.

V is TRBV27 and J is TRBJ2-5; 7 nucleotides match TRBD2. The CDR3 has 14 residues. The germline V gene encodes CDR1 MNHEY and CDR2 SMNVEV (reference sequence). Trimming took 8 bases from V and 5 from J; bases not matched to a gene: 11. The CDR3 coding sequence is TGTGCCAGCCGATCCGGGGGGTCGGGGGAGACCCAGTACTTC. Its protein is CASRSGGSGETQYF.

The chain has TRBV12-3 or TRBV12-4 and TRBJ2-2; D not resolved. CDR3 size: 11 residues. Between the trimmed V and J ends, which lost 6 bases and 7 bases, there was a span of 6 bases. CDR3 coding DNA: TGTGCCAGCAGATTTAGCGGGGAGCTGTTTTTT. It is translated as CASRFSGELFF.

In nucleotides, the CDR3 is TGTGCCAGCAGCTTTGGCGGGGGGGATCCGTACTTC. Translation gives CASSFGGGDPYF. The V and J genes are TRBV12-1 and TRBJ2-7; whether TRBD2, the table's D call, matches the DNA was not checked. TRBV12-1 is given as a pseudogene. The CDR3 is 12 residues long.

This clone has only one observation. V and J are TRBV6-5 and TRBJ2-1, with 7 bases fitting TRBD1. Germline V lookup: CDR1 MNHEY, CDR2 SVGAGI. CDR3 length equals 14 residues. V lost 8 bases to trimming and J lost 2 bases; unmatched junction nucleotides: 6. The CDR3 here is CASVSGTAYNEQFF. DNA of the CDR3: TGTGCCAGCGTATCCGGGACAGCCTACAATGAGCAGTTCTTC.

The CDR3 DNA is TGTGCCAGCAGCGCCGGGACAGGGGCCTACGAGCAGTACTTC. Translation: CASSAGTGAYEQYF. The chain carries TRBV5-6 and TRBJ2-7; 10 nucleotides agree with TRBD1. The CDR3 contains 14 residues. V gave up 4 bases and J gave up 2 bases; unmatched junction bases: 3. Germline CDR1 and CDR2: SGHDT and YYEEEE. The full variable domain, completed using reference TRBV5-6 and TRBJ2-7, is DAGVTQSPTHLIKTRGQQVTLRCSPKSGHDTVSWYQQALGQGPQFIFQYYEEEERQRGNFPDRFSGHQFPNYSSELNVNALLLGDSALYLCASSAGTGAYEQYFGPGTRLTVT.